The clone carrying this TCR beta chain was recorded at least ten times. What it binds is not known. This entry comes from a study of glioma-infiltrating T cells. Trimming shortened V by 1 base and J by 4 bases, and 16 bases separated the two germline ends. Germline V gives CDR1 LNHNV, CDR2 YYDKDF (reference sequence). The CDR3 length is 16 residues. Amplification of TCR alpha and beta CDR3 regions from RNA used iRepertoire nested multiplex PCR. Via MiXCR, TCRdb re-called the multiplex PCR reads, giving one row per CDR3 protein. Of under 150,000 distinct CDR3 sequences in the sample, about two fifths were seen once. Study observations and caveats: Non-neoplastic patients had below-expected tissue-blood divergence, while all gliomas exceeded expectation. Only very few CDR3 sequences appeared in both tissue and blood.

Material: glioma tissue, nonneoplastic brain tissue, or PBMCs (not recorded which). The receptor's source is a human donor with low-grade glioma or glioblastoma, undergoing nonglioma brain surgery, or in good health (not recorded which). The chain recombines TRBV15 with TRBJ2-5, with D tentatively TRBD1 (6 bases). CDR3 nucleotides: TGTGCCACCAGCAGAGGAGAACAGGGTAATGGAGAGACCCAGTACTTC. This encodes CATSRGEQGNGETQYF.